Below are 29 T cell receptor beta chains sequenced from a single sample in a study of cytomegalovirus exposure and HLA in healthy donors. Researchers ran the PCR with 60 Vbeta and 13 Jbeta primers. Method: immunoSEQ multiplex PCR; TCRdb's copy keeps in-frame clones and lacks some. The sample has about 130,000 clones, around 80% seen once. Source material: PBMCs. The source of these receptors is a human donor in good health.

This chain connects TRBV28 to TRBJ2-5; D is perhaps TRBD2 (6 bases). V was clipped by 3 bases and J by 4 bases, with 12 bases between them. CDR1 is MDHEN, CDR2 SYDVKM, per germline. CDR3 size: 14 residues. CDR3: CASSFQTRRETQYF. For the CDR3, the DNA is TGTGCCAGCAGTTTTCAGACTAGGAGAGAGACCCAGTACTTC.

This chain links TRBV27 with TRBJ2-5, with D possibly TRBD2 on 5 matching bases. The J call may be incorrect, as the DNA end agrees better with TRBJ2-7. The CDR3 runs 12 residues. Germline V gene data show CDR1 as MNHEY and CDR2 as SMNVEV (reference sequence). The CDR3 sequence is CASSQSGYEQYF. In DNA form, the CDR3 reads TGTGCCAGCAGCCAATCGGGGTACGAGCAGTACTTC.

The chain has TRBV28 and TRBJ1-5; no reliable D call. Germline CDR1 and CDR2: MDHEN and SYDVKM. Trimming took 8 bases from V and 0 from J, leaving 14 bases between them. The CDR3 length is 15 residues. The CDR3 nucleotides are TGTGCCAGCCAACGAGGGATTTCTAGCAATCAGCCCCAGCATTTT. It translates to CASQRGISSNQPQHF. The variable domain in full, with the rest retrieved from reference TRBV28 and TRBJ1-5, is DVKVTQSSRYLVKRTGEKVFLECVQDMDHENMFWYRQDPGLGLRLIYFSYDVKMKEKGDIPEGYSVSREKKERFSLILESASTNQTSMYLCASQRGISSNQPQHFGDGTRLSIL.

This chain joins TRBV5-1 and TRBJ2-1; tentatively, D is TRBD2 (5 bases). Per germline, CDR1 SGHRS and CDR2 YFSETQ. The germline V and J ends were trimmed by 2 bases and 0 bases, with 9 bases remaining between them. The CDR3 length is 15 residues. CDR3 in DNA: TGCGCCAGCAGCTTTTCGGGGAGCTCCTACAATGAGCAGTTCTTC. This sequence encodes CASSFSGSSYNEQFF. Full variable domain (rest looked up from reference TRBV5-1 and TRBJ2-1): KAGVTQTPRYLIKTRGQQVTLSCSPISGHRSVSWYQQTPGQGLQFLFEYFSETQRNKGNFPGRFSGRQFSNSRSEMNVSTLELGDSALYLCASSFSGSSYNEQFFGPGTRLTVL.

The V and J genes are TRBV5-4 and TRBJ2-7, with D tentatively TRBD1 (6 bases). Trimming removed 4 bases at V and 0 bases at J, with 11 bases between. This CDR3 spans 14 amino acids. Looked up from germline, CDR1 is SGHNT and CDR2 is YYREEE (reference sequence). The CDR3: CASSVTGISYEQYF. In DNA form, the CDR3 reads TGTGCCAGCAGCGTAACAGGGATCTCCTACGAGCAGTACTTC.

This clone was picked up one time. V and J are TRBV6-1 and TRBJ2-7; perhaps TRBD2 as D (7 bases). CDR3 length: 15 residues. Germline V lookup: CDR1 MNHNS, CDR2 SASEGT. V lost 2 bases and J lost 5, with 16 bases in between. CDR3 amino acids: CASSELGGGAHEQYF. The CDR3, as DNA: TGTGCCAGCAGTGAACTAGGTGGGGGGGCCCACGAGCAGTACTTC.

This chain uses TRBV7-6 with TRBJ1-3; weak D call: TRBD1 (6 bases). Trimming stripped 4 bases from V and 0 bases from J, with 28 bases between. This CDR3 comprises 21 residues. CDR1 and CDR2 from the germline V gene are SGHVS and FNYEAQ. Written as DNA, the CDR3 is TGTGCCAGCAGCTCCATGGAGGACAGCCACTTCTACGCGAGCTCTGGAAACACCATATATTTT. It specifies CASSSMEDSHFYASSGNTIYF.

This rearrangement joins TRBV7-4 to TRBJ2-5, with a tentative D call TRBD2 (6 bases). V lost 1 base to trimming and J lost 5 bases, with 11 bases between them. This CDR3 is built from 14 residues. Germline V lookup: CDR1 SGHVT, CDR2 SQSDAQ. In DNA form, the CDR3 reads TGTGCCAGCAGCTTAGAGAGCGGAGGGGAGACCCAGTACTTC. The encoded protein is CASSLESGGETQYF.

V and J are TRBV7-9 and TRBJ1-2; D may be TRBD1 (5 bases). Germline V gene sequence: CDR1 SEHNR, CDR2 FQNEAQ (reference sequence). The CDR3 runs 13 residues. The V end lost 7 bases, the J end lost 3 bases, and 12 bases lay between the germline ends. The CDR3 sequence is CASNDDSDYGYTF. Here the CDR3 DNA reads TGTGCCAGCAACGATGACAGCGACTATGGCTACACCTTC.

V is TRBV5-6 and J is TRBJ1-3, with unresolved D. Between the trimmed V and J ends, which lost 4 bases and 0 bases, there was a span of 8 bases. This CDR3 has 14 amino acids. Germline V gene lookup returns CDR1 SGHDT and CDR2 YYEEEE. The CDR3 sequence is CASSPNLSGNTIYF. CDR3 bases: TGTGCCAGCAGCCCTAATCTCTCTGGAAACACCATATATTTT.

V usage is TRBV2 and J usage is TRBJ2-3; 7 bases agree with TRBD2. V dropped 4 bases and J dropped 0; count of bases not matched to a gene: 13. This CDR3 comprises 18 residues. Germline V lookup: CDR1 SNHLY, CDR2 FYNNEI. CDR3 region: CASSVWVGGKTSTDTQYF. CDR3 in DNA: TGTGCCAGCAGTGTTTGGGTGGGGGGGAAAACTAGCACAGATACGCAGTATTTT.

J is TRBJ2-2 and V is TRBV4-2; perhaps TRBD2 as D (5 bases). The germline CDR1 and CDR2 sequences are LGHNA and YNFKEQ. With 3 bases removed from V and 2 bases from J, the gap between germline ends came to 7 bases. This CDR3 region has 14 residues. The chain's CDR3 is CASSQDSNTGELFF. For the CDR3, the DNA is TGTGCCAGCAGCCAGGACTCAAACACCGGGGAGCTGTTTTTT.

The chain has TRBV7-8 and TRBJ2-7; D remains unclear. Deletions cut 2 bases from V and 12 bases from J, with 17 bases between. The CDR3 has 13 residues. CDR1 is SGHVS, CDR2 FQNEAQ, per germline. In DNA, the CDR3 is TGTGCCAGCAGCTTAAGTTTACAGAAGGCTCCGTACTTC. Protein product: CASSLSLQKAPYF.

The DNA of the CDR3 is TGCGCCAGCAGCCCCCGGGACAGGGAGAGGGGAGATACGCAGTATTTT. It codes for CASSPRDRERGDTQYF. V usage is TRBV4-1 and J usage is TRBJ2-3; 9 bases agree with TRBD1. Per germline, CDR1 MGHRA and CDR2 YSYEKL. Trimming took 4 bases from V and 5 from J; bases not matched to a gene: 10. The CDR3 totals 16 residues.

This clone came up once. The rearrangement joins TRBV7-6 to TRBJ2-7; 7 nucleotides align to TRBD2. The junction had 0 bases not matched to a gene; V was cut back by 1 base and J by 0 bases. The germline CDR1 and CDR2 sequences are SGHVS and FNYEAQ. The CDR3 spans 14 residues. This CDR3 is CASSLGGGSYEQYF. DNA for the CDR3: TGTGCCAGCAGCTTAGGCGGGGGCTCCTACGAGCAGTACTTC.

The chain combines TRBV29-1 with TRBJ2-3; TRBD2 agrees at 8 bases. This CDR3 is built from 16 residues. Germline trimming cut 7 bases from V and 1 base from J; bases unmatched to any gene: 13. Per the germline V gene, CDR1 is SQVTM and CDR2 is ANQGSEA. This CDR3 is CSATPGVLAGTDTQYF. For the CDR3, the DNA is TGCAGCGCCACCCCCGGGGTACTAGCGGGCACAGATACGCAGTATTTT.

This chain connects TRBV6-1 to TRBJ2-1; the match to TRBD1 covers 8 bases. Germline CDR1 and CDR2: MNHNS and SASEGT. Germline trimming cut 5 bases from V and 10 bases from J; bases unmatched to any gene: 13. The CDR3 has 15 residues. The CDR3: CASSTRDRSTMEQFF. The CDR3 bases are TGTGCCAGCAGTACCCGGGACAGGTCTACAATGGAGCAGTTCTTC.

This clone has only one observation. This sequence joins TRBV5-1 and TRBJ2-7; 8 positions match TRBD1. Germline-derived CDR1 and CDR2 are SGHRS and YFSETQ. The trim removed 4 bases at V and 3 bases at J, leaving 9 bases unmatched. The CDR3 is 15 residues long. This chain's CDR3 is CASSNRRTGNYEQYF. CDR3 bases: TGCGCCAGCAGCAACCGACGGACAGGGAACTACGAGCAGTACTTC.

This chain uses TRBV4-1 with TRBJ1-1; maybe TRBD1 (6 bases). Trimming shortened V by 3 bases and J by 4 bases, and 15 bases separated the two germline ends. This CDR3 spans 15 amino acids. The germline V gene has CDR1 MGHRA and CDR2 YSYEKL. CDR3 sequence: CASSQPAGGLTEAFF. Written as DNA, the CDR3 is TGCGCCAGCAGCCAGCCGGCGGGGGGCCTCACTGAAGCTTTCTTT.

The J gene is TRBJ1-2, the V gene TRBV2, with TRBD1 identical over 8 bases. This CDR3 contains 15 residues. The germline V gene has CDR1 SNHLY and CDR2 FYNNEI. The J segment lost 7 bases and the V segment lost 2 bases, leaving 9 bases of the junction unmatched. The CDR3 is CASSESQGALIGYTF. The DNA for the CDR3 is TGTGCCAGCAGTGAATCTCAGGGGGCTCTGATTGGCTACACCTTC.

The rearrangement links TRBV11-2 to TRBJ2-2; the match to TRBD2 covers 13 bases. The CDR3 consists of 15 residues. V lost 5 bases, J lost 6 bases, and 3 bases stayed unmatched. Germline CDR1 is SGHAT and CDR2 is FQNNGV. Here the CDR3 DNA reads TGTGCCAGCAGCCGACTAGCGGGGGGACCCGGGGAGCTGTTTTTT. This translates into CASSRLAGGPGELFF.

The chain uses TRBV5-1 and TRBJ2-1; 9 bases are shared with TRBD2. The CDR3 runs 16 residues. The germline gives CDR1 SGHRS, CDR2 YFSETQ. V was pared by 0 bases and J by 3 bases, with 4 bases of the junction left unmatched. CDR3 amino acids: CASSLGGTSIYNEQFF. CDR3 bases: TGCGCCAGCAGCTTGGGAGGGACTAGCATCTACAATGAGCAGTTCTTC.

The chain has TRBV5-1 and TRBJ2-7; D gene uncertain. Trimming removed 3 bases at V and 4 bases at J, with 17 bases between. This CDR3 has 15 amino acids. The V gene's germline CDR1 is SGHRS and CDR2 YFSETQ. The CDR3: CASSSGNSRIYEQYF. The CDR3 bases are TGCGCCAGCAGCTCCGGAAACAGCCGAATATACGAGCAGTACTTC. Drawing the rest from reference TRBV5-1 and TRBJ2-7, the complete variable domain is KAGVTQTPRYLIKTRGQQVTLSCSPISGHRSVSWYQQTPGQGLQFLFEYFSETQRNKGNFPGRFSGRQFSNSRSEMNVSTLELGDSALYLCASSSGNSRIYEQYFGPGTRLTVT.

The J gene is TRBJ2-3, the V gene TRBV28; maybe TRBD1 (5 bases). The CDR3 has 14 amino acids. The V end was cut by 6 bases, the J end by 5 bases, with 15 bases between. Germline values: CDR1 MDHEN, CDR2 SYDVKM. CDR3: CASRGPSLGDTQYF. Here the CDR3 DNA reads TGTGCCAGCAGGGGGCCAAGTCTGGGAGATACGCAGTATTTT.

The chain carries TRBV2 and TRBJ1-2; 7 bases are shared with TRBD1. V gave up 5 bases and J gave up 5 bases; unmatched junction bases: 8. Germline CDR1 is SNHLY and CDR2 is FYNNEI. The CDR3 runs 14 residues. The CDR3: CASSLPGTEYGYTF. CDR3 sequence (DNA): TGTGCCAGCAGTTTGCCCGGGACAGAATATGGCTACACCTTC.

The chain has TRBV6-1 and TRBJ1-5; D might be TRBD1 (6 bases). V lost 1 base and J 6 bases, leaving 10 bases between the germline ends. The CDR3 covers 14 residues. CDR1 MNHNS and CDR2 SASEGT come from the germline V gene. CDR3 coding DNA: TGTGCCAGCAGTGAAGGGGGGGGGCTTCAGCCCCAGCATTTT. Protein: CASSEGGGLQPQHF.

This chain uses TRBV4-1 with TRBJ2-2; 12 positions agree with TRBD2. The CDR3 length is 18 residues. Unmatched junction bases numbered 6, after V lost 0 bases and J lost 4 bases. Germline V gene sequence: CDR1 MGHRA, CDR2 YSYEKL. The CDR3 reads CASSQEGSGLAGTGELFF. CDR3 bases: TGCGCCAGCAGCCAAGAGGGTTCGGGACTAGCGGGCACCGGGGAGCTGTTTTTT.

This clone is a singleton in its sample. The gene calls are TRBV18 and TRBJ1-2; D not certain. This CDR3 is built from 14 residues. Trimming removed 3 bases from V and 0 bases from J, with 8 bases in between. Germline CDR1 is KGHSH and CDR2 is LQKENI. The CDR3 bases are TGTGCCAGCTCACCGGGCAGCACTAACTATGGCTACACCTTC. The encoded protein is CASSPGSTNYGYTF.

The genes are TRBV19 and TRBJ1-5; 7 nucleotides line up with TRBD1. CDR3 size: 17 residues. Trimming cost V 3 bases and J 6 bases; bases outside gene matches: 14. Germline lookup yields CDR1 LNHDA and CDR2 SQIVND (reference sequence). The CDR3 sequence is CASSIRIYYRGSQPQHF. The DNA of the CDR3 is TGTGCCAGTAGTATTCGGATTTACTACAGGGGAAGTCAGCCCCAGCATTTT. Variable domain in full (rest from reference TRBV19 and TRBJ1-5): DGGITQSPKYLFRKEGQNVTLSCEQNLNHDAMYWYRQDPGQGLRLIYYSQIVNDFQKGDIAEGYSVSREKKESFPLTVTSAQKNPTAFYLCASSIRIYYRGSQPQHFGDGTRLSIL.